This T cell receptor (beta chain) derives from a study of OX40 agonist ivuxolimab in advanced cancers. Broadly, across the study: Ivuxolimab was an agonistic, fully human IgG2 monoclonal antibody directed against OX40 (CD134), a costimulatory receptor. Intravenous ivuxolimab was administered to patients every 2 weeks at six dose levels: 0.01, 0.1, 0.3, 1.5, 3 and 10 mg/kg. Of the roughly 54 patients in dose escalation, some 20 had hepatocellular carcinoma, some 15 had melanoma, 9 had renal cell carcinoma and 9 had head and neck cancer. A male proportion of 70% to 90% and a mean age of approximately 58 years, ranging from roughly 20 to 80, were recorded for the dose-escalation cohort. Prior anti-PD-1, anti-PD-L1 or anti-CTLA-4 therapy was permitted, and 40% of dose-escalation patients had received checkpoint inhibitors. Partial responses occurred in three dose-escalation patients, of whom one had hepatocellular carcinoma and two had cutaneous melanoma. The purpose of peripheral TCRbeta sequencing was to test whether ivuxolimab changed TCR sequence diversity and led to clonal T-cell expansion. The monotherapy dose-escalation portion (N = 52 patients) of the phase I ivuxolimab trial is reported in the paper.

For sequencing of the TCRbeta CDR3 region, genomic DNA was extracted from the sorted cells. The immunoSEQ Assay was used to sequence the TCRbeta CDR3 regions. Held by TCRdb, this immuneACCESS table contains in-frame sequences only and omits some clones. Under half of the omission traces to an unresolved V gene where checked; the cause of the rest is unknown. Here the sample has about 19,000 clones; nearly 85% occur a single time. The top ten clonotypes cover roughly 49% of the sample. The study at large found these results: After ivuxolimab, CD8+ T cells had more expanded clones than CD4+ T cells on average. The antigen specificity of the peripheral T cells that underwent clonal expansion was not determined. Partial responders in the 0.1-3.0 mg/kg groups had among the lowest normalized peripheral clonal expansion, especially among CD8+ T cells. At doses of 0.1 to 3.0 mg/kg, clonal expansion of both CD4+ and CD8+ T cells in blood was seen between baseline and week 6. Low levels of normalized T-cell clonal expansion were also seen in some patients who did not respond.

From its cysteine to its phenylalanine, the CDR3 spans 15 amino acids. The only DNA kept is the CDR3, 45 bases in frame from the first base. CDR1 and CDR2, looked up from the germline V gene (reference sequence), are LNHDA and SQIVND. Compared with germline, V lacks 1 base and J lacks 1 base; bases without a gene match: 3. The trial excluded patients who had a history of autoimmune disease or who were on systemic immunosuppression. Peripheral blood for TCR sequencing was collected from all dose cohorts at baseline, on cycle 4 day 1, and on cycle 7 day 1. The samples were drawn from a first-in-human, open-label, multicenter phase I dose-escalation trial of ivuxolimab. Adults with locally advanced or metastatic head and neck squamous cell, hepatocellular, melanoma or renal cell carcinoma were enrolled in the trial. Before TCR sequencing, CD4+ T cells and CD8+ T cells were sorted from peripheral blood as separate populations.

As concerns this clone: It has no known antigen specificity. No quality values exist for individual bases; no much larger clone is one base distant.

The chain is assembled from TRBV19 and TRBJ1-1, with 7 central nucleotides matching TRBD1. The sequence was obtained from an adult with an advanced solid tumor such as melanoma, head and neck, liver or kidney cancer. Sequenced here: CD4+ or CD8+ T cells sorted from blood, sampled in a trial of the OX40 agonist ivuxolimab. The DNA is as follows: TGTGCCAGTAGTATAGCAGGGGGTTCGAACACTGAAGCTTTCTTT. Its protein reads: CASSIAGGSNTEAFF. Extended through the reference TRBV19 and TRBJ1-1 proteins, this CDR3 yields the full variable domain: DGGITQSPKYLFRKEGQNVTLSCEQNLNHDAMYWYRQDPGQGLRLIYYSQIVNDFQKGDIAEGYSVSREKKESFPLTVTSAQKNPTAFYLCASSIAGGSNTEAFFGQGTRLTVV.